The 32 T cell receptor beta chains reported below all come from one sample, sequenced in a study of T cells in localized non-small cell lung cancer (TCRdb year 2020). Library method: the immunoSEQ multiplex PCR assay. This is the immuneACCESS table as TCRdb keeps it, with only in-frame sequences that have V and J called. A part of the clones is gone; compared with another copy, unresolved V genes explain less than half, and the rest is unexplained. This sample lists about 26,000 clones; approximately 81% were detected once. Together, the top ten hold roughly 9% of the sample. Material: peripheral blood, obtained before any cancer treatment. Every receptor here comes from a man aged 40 to 70 with stage III squamous cell lung carcinoma.

The chain has TRBV7-2 and TRBJ2-1; 15 bases line up with TRBD2. Germline values: CDR1 SGHTA, CDR2 FQGNSA. The CDR3 runs to 14 residues. Germline trimming cut 3 bases from V and 14 bases from J; bases unmatched to any gene: 5. The CDR3 region has the DNA TGTGCCAGCAGCTTCCAGGGACTAGCGGGAGGAGAGTTCTTC. Translated: CASSFQGLAGGEFF.

This clone was picked up one time. The chain is built from TRBV30 and TRBJ2-3; possibly TRBD1 for D (5 bases). Germline CDR1 reads GTSNPN; CDR2 reads SVGIG (reference sequence). V lost 0 bases to trimming and J lost 7 bases, with 14 bases between them. This CDR3 comprises 14 residues. The CDR3 protein is CAWSVKGPSNTQYF. The DNA for the CDR3 is TGTGCCTGGAGTGTAAAGGGGCCTTCTAATACGCAGTATTTT.

The chain couples TRBV28 to TRBJ2-7; 8 bases match TRBD2. The ends lost 3 bases at V and 6 bases at J; junction bases unmatched: 10. This CDR3 has 15 amino acids. Germline V gene sequence: CDR1 MDHEN, CDR2 SYDVKM. The CDR3, as DNA: TGTGCCAGCAGTTTTGCGGGGGGCGGAAGGAGCGAGCAGTACTTC. Its protein product is CASSFAGGGRSEQYF.

V usage is TRBV9 and J usage is TRBJ2-3; 14 nucleotides match TRBD2. Looked up from germline, CDR1 is SGDLS and CDR2 is YYNGEE. With 3 bases clipped from V and 2 bases from J, the junction kept 2 bases outside the gene matches. The CDR3 has 16 amino acids. The CDR3 region is CASSAGLAGVTDTQYF. CDR3 nucleotide sequence: TGTGCCAGCAGCGCGGGACTAGCGGGAGTCACAGATACGCAGTATTTT.

This clone is categorized as medium-sized. This rearrangement joins TRBV4-1 to TRBJ1-1; no clear D gene. The CDR3 extends over 17 amino acids. In germline, CDR1 is MGHRA, CDR2 YSYEKL. Trimming stripped 0 bases from V and 0 bases from J, with 14 bases between. Here the CDR3 reads CASSQEGDGDMNTEAFF. CDR3 coding DNA: TGCGCCAGCAGCCAAGAAGGAGACGGTGACATGAACACTGAAGCTTTCTTT.

This clone was observed a handful of times. The chain is built from TRBV14 and TRBJ2-7; D is undetermined. Looked up from germline, CDR1 is SGHDN and CDR2 is FVKESK. The CDR3 extends over 17 amino acids. Trimming left V 0 bases short and J 0 bases short, with 15 bases between. The CDR3 spells CASSQDVSEYISYEQYV. CDR3 sequence (DNA): TGTGCCAGCAGCCAAGATGTATCCGAATATATCTCCTACGAGCAGTACGTC.

V and J are TRBV25-1 and TRBJ2-7, with a tentative D call TRBD2 (5 bases). Trimming removed 2 bases from V and 9 bases from J, with 17 bases in between. Germline V CDR1 and CDR2: MGHDK, SYGVNS. This CDR3 spans 14 amino acids. The CDR3 DNA sequence: TGTGCCAGCAGTGAACACCGGGTCCGGGATGTGCAGTACTTC. The encoded protein is CASSEHRVRDVQYF.

This chain joins TRBV11-2 and TRBJ2-7; the D gene is possibly TRBD2 (5 bases). The germline V and J ends were trimmed by 5 bases and 6 bases, with 11 bases remaining between them. CDR1 and CDR2 (germline): SGHAT, FQNNGV. CDR3 length: 12 residues. CDR3 sequence reads: CASSRGLTEQYV. The CDR3, as DNA: TGTGCCAGCAGCCGCGGACTGACCGAGCAGTACGTC.

This clone was recorded only once. The chain recombines TRBV9 with TRBJ2-1; the match to TRBD2 covers 7 bases. The CDR3 consists of 14 residues. The germline V gene encodes CDR1 SGDLS and CDR2 YYNGEE. The trim removed 6 bases at V and 5 bases at J, leaving 8 bases unmatched. CDR3 sequence reads: CASTQRLANNEQFF. The DNA for the CDR3 is TGTGCCAGCACTCAACGACTAGCTAACAATGAGCAGTTCTTC. Variable domain in full (rest from reference TRBV9 and TRBJ2-1): DSGVTQTPKHLITATGQRVTLRCSPRSGDLSVYWYQQSLDQGLQFLIQYYNGEERAKGNILERFSAQQFPDLHSELNLSSLELGDSALYFCASTQRLANNEQFFGPGTRLTVL.

The V and J genes are TRBV7-9 and TRBJ2-2, with a tentative D call TRBD1 (5 bases). CDR1 SEHNR and CDR2 FQNEAQ come from the germline V gene (reference sequence). V shed 3 bases and J shed 4 bases, with 12 bases lying between them. The CDR3 has 15 amino acids. The CDR3 sequence: CASSFFQGSTGELFF. Written as DNA, the CDR3 is TGTGCCAGCAGCTTCTTCCAGGGTAGCACCGGGGAGCTGTTTTTT. Based on the CDR3 plus reference TRBV7-9 and TRBJ2-2, the full variable domain is DTGVSQNPRHKITKRGQNVTFRCDPISEHNRLYWYRQTLGQGPEFLTYFQNEAQLEKSRLLSDRFSAERPKGSFSTLEIQRTEQGDSAMYLCASSFFQGSTGELFFGEGSRLTVL.

A few counts support this clone. The V call is TRBV29-1, the J call TRBJ1-1, with D maybe TRBD1 (5 bases). CDR1 and CDR2 (germline): SQVTM, ANQGSEA. The CDR3 runs to 13 residues. V was pared by 3 bases and J by 6 bases, with 14 bases between. Here the CDR3 DNA reads TGCAGCGTTGAGGGACGGCTCTCCTCTGAAGCTTTCTTT. It is translated as CSVEGRLSSEAFF.

The chain couples TRBV6-1 to TRBJ2-1, with D maybe TRBD1 (5 bases). This CDR3 region has 15 residues. The germline V gene encodes CDR1 MNHNS and CDR2 SASEGT. V was shortened by 5 bases and J by 4 bases, with 15 bases between the two germline ends. The CDR3 bases are TGTGCCAGCAGTTCCCAAATTCAGGGTTACAATGAGCAGTTCTTC. It specifies CASSSQIQGYNEQFF.

The gene calls are TRBV6-1 and TRBJ2-1, with 8 bases lining up with TRBD2. Germline CDR1 is MNHNS and CDR2 is SASEGT. V lost 8 bases to trimming and J lost 15 bases; unmatched junction nucleotides: 9. The CDR3 covers 11 residues. The CDR3 protein is CASRPGLVLFF. The CDR3 DNA reads as TGTGCCAGCCGCCCGGGACTAGTCCTGTTCTTC.

The genes are TRBV11-2 and TRBJ2-1; TRBD2 agrees at 7 bases. The CDR3 contains 15 residues. The ends lost 2 bases at V and 5 bases at J; junction bases unmatched: 6. Germline V lookup: CDR1 SGHAT, CDR2 FQNNGV. The CDR3 spells CASSLPSSGHNEQFF. CDR3 sequence (DNA): TGTGCCAGCAGCTTACCTTCTAGCGGTCACAATGAGCAGTTCTTC.

Notes on this clone: Mismatch with germline at one junction end may stem from a read error. The genes are TRBV6-5 and TRBJ1-5, with D hard to call. The CDR3 covers 13 residues. CDR1 and CDR2 from the germline V gene are MNHEY and SVGAGI. Here the CDR3 DNA reads TGTGCCTGCAGTAGGGTGAGCAATCAGCCCCAGCATTTT. It yields the protein CACSRVSNQPQHF.

The V gene is TRBV28, the J gene TRBJ2-7; D not resolved. Germline CDR1 and CDR2: MDHEN and SYDVKM. There are 12 residues in the CDR3. Trimming removed 5 bases from V and 3 bases from J, with 8 bases in between. The CDR3 DNA sequence: TGTGCCAGCAGTGCCTGGAGCTACGAGCAGTACTTC. Encoded protein: CASSAWSYEQYF.

This sequence joins TRBV28 and TRBJ2-5; TRBD2 matches 8 bases. With 5 bases clipped from V and 11 bases from J, the junction kept 13 bases outside the gene matches. Germline V gene lookup returns CDR1 MDHEN and CDR2 SYDVKM. The CDR3 covers 14 residues. Here the CDR3 reads CASSPPIRGGQQYF. In DNA, the CDR3 is TGTGCCAGCAGTCCACCCATCCGGGGGGGCCAACAGTACTTC. Complete variable domain (other parts from reference TRBV28 and TRBJ2-5): DVKVTQSSRYLVKRTGEKVFLECVQDMDHENMFWYRQDPGLGLRLIYFSYDVKMKEKGDIPEGYSVSREKKERFSLILESASTNQTSMYLCASSPPIRGGQQYFGPGTRLLVL.

Only one count was recorded for this clone. The chain links TRBV18 to TRBJ2-5; D not certain. CDR3 length equals 13 residues. The ends were cut back, 3 bases at V and 10 bases at J, with 15 bases in the middle. CDR1 and CDR2 (germline): KGHSH, LQKENI. CDR3 loop: CASSPETSLGQYF. In DNA form, the CDR3 reads TGTGCCAGCTCACCCGAGACTTCCCTGGGCCAGTACTTC.

The CDR3 loop is CASSSSDLYNQPQHF. CDR3 sequence (DNA): TGTGCCAGCAGCTCTTCCGACTTGTACAATCAGCCCCAGCATTTT. This chain joins TRBV7-9 and TRBJ1-5; D uncertain. The germline V gene encodes CDR1 SEHNR and CDR2 FQNEAQ (reference sequence). CDR3 length: 15 amino acids. V gave up 4 bases and J gave up 3 bases, with 13 bases separating them.

The chain joins TRBV29-1 to TRBJ2-3; D is uncertain. Germline V gives CDR1 SQVTM, CDR2 ANQGSEA. The CDR3 totals 14 residues. Trimming took off 4 bases at V and 2 bases at J, with 13 bases between the two ends. CDR3: CSVGGSVLTDTQYF. DNA of the CDR3: TGCAGCGTTGGTGGGTCGGTCCTCACAGATACGCAGTATTTT.

The chain joins TRBV19 to TRBJ2-5; 10 bases agree with TRBD1. Losses at the gene ends were 4 bases for V and 5 bases for J; bases not matched to a gene: 10. Germline assignment: CDR1 LNHDA and CDR2 SQIVND (reference sequence). The CDR3 has 16 residues. CDR3 in amino acids: CASSRGTGTGEETQYF. The CDR3 DNA reads as TGTGCCAGTAGTAGGGGGACCGGGACAGGGGAGGAGACCCAGTACTTC.

The CDR3 spells CASSYNPPSGGSDTQYF. CDR3 nucleotide sequence: TGTGCCAGCAGCTACAATCCACCTAGCGGGGGTTCAGATACGCAGTATTTT. V gene TRBV11-2 combines with J gene TRBJ2-3; TRBD2 aligns across 10 bases. Germline CDR1 and CDR2: SGHAT and FQNNGV. J gave up 4 bases and V 4 bases, and 11 bases lay outside the gene matches. The CDR3 runs to 17 residues. Filled out from reference TRBV11-2 and TRBJ2-3, the complete variable domain reads EAGVAQSPRYKIIEKRQSVAFWCNPISGHATLYWYQQILGQGPKLLIQFQNNGVVDDSQLPKDRFSAERLKGVDSTLKIQPAKLEDSAVYLCASSYNPPSGGSDTQYFGPGTRLTVL.

With regard to this clone: One end of the junction does not line up with germline, which may come from a read error. The chain has TRBV7-7 and TRBJ2-3; D is perhaps TRBD2 (5 bases). The germline gives CDR1 SSHAT, CDR2 FNYEAQ (reference sequence). The CDR3 totals 15 residues. The CDR3 sequence: CASSLGLPGADTQYF. CDR3 sequence (DNA): TGTGCTAGCAGCTTAGGACTCCCCGGTGCAGATACGCAGTATTTT.

The chain employs TRBV10-1 and TRBJ1-2; 9 bases are a match to TRBD1. Germline trimming cut 9 bases from V and 4 bases from J; bases unmatched to any gene: 6. CDR1 is WNHNN and CDR2 is SYGVQD in the germline V gene (reference sequence). The CDR3 has 13 residues. Here the CDR3 DNA reads TGCGCCAGGTTTGGGACAGGGTTCTATGGCTACACCTTC. Translating gives CARFGTGFYGYTF.

The gene calls are TRBV7-3 and TRBJ2-7; 7 bases are a match to TRBD2. The J segment lost 4 bases and the V segment lost 3 bases, leaving 12 bases of the junction unmatched. Germline lookup yields CDR1 SGHTA and CDR2 FQGTGA. CDR3 size: 16 residues. The CDR3 region is CASSLAPLGGRYEQYF. The CDR3 region has the DNA TGTGCCAGCAGCTTGGCCCCTTTGGGAGGGCGTTACGAGCAGTACTTC.

The J gene is TRBJ1-1, the V gene TRBV9; possibly TRBD1 for D (6 bases). CDR3 length equals 13 residues. CDR1 is SGDLS and CDR2 is YYNGEE in the germline V gene. Deletions cut 7 bases from V and 3 bases from J, with 13 bases between. CDR3 sequence: CASCQGRDTEAFF. The CDR3 coding sequence is TGTGCCAGCTGCCAGGGGAGGGACACTGAAGCTTTCTTT.

The rearrangement joins TRBV27 to TRBJ2-3; 9 bases agree with TRBD2. Losses at the gene ends were 2 bases for V and 2 bases for J; bases not matched to a gene: 17. The CDR3 has 20 amino acids. Germline loops: CDR1 MNHEY, CDR2 SMNVEV (reference sequence). The CDR3 DNA is TGTGCCAGCAGTTTAATCGGGGTAGGGGCGCTAGCGGGGATCACAGATACGCAGTATTTT. Encoded protein: CASSLIGVGALAGITDTQYF.

With regard to this clone: Other nucleotide sequences from this sample produce the same CDR3. This chain connects TRBV5-1 to TRBJ2-5, with TRBD2 identical over 15 bases. The CDR3 contains 16 residues. Germline CDR1 and CDR2: SGHRS and YFSETQ. V lost 4 bases and J lost 5; bases outside the gene matches: 6. The CDR3 region is CASSPGLAGGQETQYF. As DNA, the CDR3 is TGCGCCAGCAGCCCGGGACTAGCGGGAGGTCAGGAGACCCAGTACTTC.

The chain joins TRBV28 to TRBJ2-7, with 7 nucleotides matching TRBD1. The J segment lost 1 base and the V segment lost 5 bases, leaving 5 bases of the junction unmatched. There are 14 residues in the CDR3. Germline V gene data show CDR1 as MDHEN and CDR2 as SYDVKM. CDR3 in amino acids: CASSATGRSYEQYF. CDR3 nucleotide sequence: TGTGCCAGCAGTGCGACAGGGCGATCCTACGAGCAGTACTTC.

The V call is TRBV9, the J call TRBJ1-4, with 8 bases fitting TRBD1. Germline V gene sequence: CDR1 SGDLS, CDR2 YYNGEE. V was pared by 0 bases and J by 8 bases, with 6 bases of the junction left unmatched. This CDR3 region has 15 residues. This chain's CDR3 is CASSVVAGGEEKLFF. CDR3 nucleotide sequence: TGTGCCAGCAGCGTAGTGGCAGGGGGCGAGGAAAAACTGTTTTTT.

This chain connects TRBV9 to TRBJ2-3; 10 bases are a match to TRBD2. Germline V gene lookup returns CDR1 SGDLS and CDR2 YYNGEE. Germline trimming cut 0 bases from V and 4 bases from J; bases unmatched to any gene: 11. This CDR3 is 18 amino acids long. The CDR3 DNA reads as TGTGCCAGCAGCGTAGGCCTAGCGGGGGCCGCTTTTGCAGATACGCAGTATTTT. It specifies CASSVGLAGAAFADTQYF.

This chain links TRBV27 with TRBJ1-2; D remains unclear. There are 13 residues in the CDR3. Germline V gene data show CDR1 as MNHEY and CDR2 as SMNVEV (reference sequence). The V and J ends lost 2 bases and 0 bases respectively, with 4 bases between them. CDR3 residues: CASSLATNYGYTF. The DNA for the CDR3 is TGTGCCAGCAGTTTAGCGACTAACTATGGCTACACCTTC.